This entry lists 10 T cell receptor beta chains sequenced from one sample in a study of OX40 agonist ivuxolimab in advanced cancers. Some clones are missing from TCRdb's copy, which holds only in-frame ones; the method was immunoSEQ multiplex PCR. Here the sample spans roughly 100,000 clones, around 89% being singletons. The sequenced sample was CD4+ or CD8+ T cells sorted from blood, obtained in a trial of the OX40 agonist ivuxolimab. These receptors all stem from an adult with an advanced solid tumor such as melanoma, head and neck, liver or kidney cancer.

This clone was observed once. The J gene is TRBJ2-1, the V gene TRBV2; 10 bases match TRBD2. The CDR3 loop spans 15 amino acids. The junction had 8 bases not matched to a gene; V was cut back by 5 bases and J by 7 bases. Germline V gene data show CDR1 as SNHLY and CDR2 as FYNNEI. The chain's CDR3 is CASSRISGGINEQFF. In DNA form, the CDR3 reads TGTGCCAGCAGTAGGATTAGCGGGGGGATAAATGAGCAGTTCTTC.

The chain carries TRBV30 and TRBJ1-2; 7 nucleotides line up with TRBD1. Per germline, CDR1 GTSNPN and CDR2 SVGIG (reference sequence). The CDR3 loop spans 14 amino acids. The V and J ends lost 7 bases and 2 bases, in that order; junction bases with no gene match: 10. CDR3 residues: CASSPGTANYGYTF. The CDR3 DNA reads as TGTGCCTCCTCCCCCGGGACAGCAAACTATGGCTACACCTTC.

This chain joins TRBV5-1 and TRBJ2-1; D unclear. V lost 2 bases and J lost 8, with 11 bases in between. The germline CDR1 and CDR2 sequences are SGHRS and YFSETQ. This CDR3 has 13 residues. CDR3 sequence reads: CASSLGVIDEQFF. CDR3 nucleotides: TGCGCCAGCAGCTTAGGAGTAATTGATGAGCAGTTCTTC.

The rearrangement joins TRBV18 to TRBJ1-1, with D tentatively TRBD1 (5 bases). V lost 3 bases and J lost 0, with 23 bases in between. Germline V gives CDR1 KGHSH, CDR2 LQKENI. There are 19 residues in the CDR3. CDR3 DNA sequence: TGTGCCAGCTCACCCCTGGGGCCGGGGGGGACTTTAATGAACACTGAAGCTTTCTTT. Protein: CASSPLGPGGTLMNTEAFF.

This chain connects TRBV7-6 to TRBJ1-3; 7 nucleotides line up with TRBD1. Trimming at V came to 4 bases and at J to 4 bases, leaving 7 bases not matched to a gene. In germline, CDR1 is SGHVS, CDR2 FNYEAQ. The CDR3 totals 15 residues. The CDR3 spells CASSYRQGYGNTIYF. The CDR3, as DNA: TGTGCCAGCAGCTACCGACAGGGCTACGGAAACACCATATATTTT.

The chain combines TRBV25-1 with TRBJ1-4; D is unclear. V lost 3 bases, J lost 5 bases, and 10 bases lay in between. The CDR3 consists of 14 residues. From germline, CDR1 is MGHDK and CDR2 SYGVNS. CDR3 sequence (DNA): TGTGCCAGCAGTGATGGTGGGAGGAATGAAAAACTGTTTTTT. Protein: CASSDGGRNEKLFF.

The CDR3 bases are TGTGCCAGCAGCTTCCGTCCACAGACCTACGAGCAGTACTTC. This translates into CASSFRPQTYEQYF. The V call is TRBV5-4, the J call TRBJ2-7; the D is unclear. The germline CDR1 and CDR2 sequences are SGHNT and YYREEE (reference sequence). This CDR3 comprises 14 residues. The V end was cut by 2 bases, the J end by 2 bases, with 11 bases between.

CDR3 sequence (DNA): TGCGCCAGCAGCCAACACGGGACAGGGGAAGAAAAACTGTTTTTT. Its translation: CASSQHGTGEEKLFF. The chain has TRBV4-1 and TRBJ1-4; 10 nucleotides align to TRBD1. CDR1 is MGHRA, CDR2 YSYEKL, per germline. The CDR3 extends over 15 amino acids. V dropped 2 bases and J dropped 8; count of bases not matched to a gene: 5.

The chain is built from TRBV9 and TRBJ2-1, with D perhaps TRBD2 (7 bases). The germline V gene has CDR1 SGDLS and CDR2 YYNGEE. V dropped 0 bases and J dropped 4 bases, with 14 bases sitting between them. There are 16 residues in the CDR3. CDR3: CASSVAVGGLYNEQFF. The CDR3 region has the DNA TGTGCCAGCAGCGTAGCAGTGGGGGGGCTTTACAATGAGCAGTTCTTC.

CDR3 bases: TGTGCCAGCAGCGGACTAGCGGGGAGCCAAGAGACCCAGTACTTC. Translation gives CASSGLAGSQETQYF. The V gene is TRBV7-9, the J gene TRBJ2-5; 12 bases are a match to TRBD2. CDR1 and CDR2 (germline): SEHNR, FQNEAQ (reference sequence). J was trimmed by 1 base and V by 5 bases; bases with no gene match: 2. The CDR3 runs 15 residues.